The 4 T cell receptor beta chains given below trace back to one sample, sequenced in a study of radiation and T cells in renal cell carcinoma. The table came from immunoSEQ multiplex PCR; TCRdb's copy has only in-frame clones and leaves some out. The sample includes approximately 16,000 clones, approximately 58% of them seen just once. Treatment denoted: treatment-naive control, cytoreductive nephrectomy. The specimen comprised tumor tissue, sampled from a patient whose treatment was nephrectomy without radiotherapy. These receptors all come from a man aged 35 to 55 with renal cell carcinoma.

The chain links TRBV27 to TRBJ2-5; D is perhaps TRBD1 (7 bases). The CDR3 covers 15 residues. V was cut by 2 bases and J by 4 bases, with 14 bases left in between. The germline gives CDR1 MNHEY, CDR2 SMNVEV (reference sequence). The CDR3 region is CASSLEGAGRETQYF. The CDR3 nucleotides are TGTGCCAGCAGTTTAGAGGGGGCGGGGAGAGAGACCCAGTACTTC.

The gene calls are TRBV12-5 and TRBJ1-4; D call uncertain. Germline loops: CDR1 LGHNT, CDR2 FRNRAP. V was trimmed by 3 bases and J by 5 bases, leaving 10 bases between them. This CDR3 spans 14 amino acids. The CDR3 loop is CASGFRAANEKLFF. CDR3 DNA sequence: TGTGCTAGTGGTTTCCGGGCCGCAAATGAAAAACTGTTTTTT.

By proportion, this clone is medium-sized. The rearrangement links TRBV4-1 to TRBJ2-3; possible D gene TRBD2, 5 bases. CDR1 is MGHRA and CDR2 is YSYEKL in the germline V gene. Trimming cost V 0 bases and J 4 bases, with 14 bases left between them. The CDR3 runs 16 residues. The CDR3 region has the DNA TGCGCCAGCAGCCAAGAGGGGTTCGACGGGGCAGATACGCAGTATTTT. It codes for CASSQEGFDGADTQYF.

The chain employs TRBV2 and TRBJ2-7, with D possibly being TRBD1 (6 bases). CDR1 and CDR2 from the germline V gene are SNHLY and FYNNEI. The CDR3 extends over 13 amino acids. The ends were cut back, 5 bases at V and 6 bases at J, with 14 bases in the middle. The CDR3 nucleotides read TGTGCCAGCAGTTCGGGATCACAGGGCGAGCAGTACTTC. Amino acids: CASSSGSQGEQYF.